Presented here are 21 T cell receptor beta chains from one specimen sequenced in a study of radiotherapy plus CTLA-4 blockade in lung cancer (dated by TCRdb to the late 2010s). The library was obtained by the immunoSEQ multiplex PCR assay. Drawn from immuneACCESS, this table holds only the in-frame rearrangements with V and J called that TCRdb kept. Clones are partly lost; checked studies trace under half to an unresolved V gene and leave the rest unexplained. This sample is represented by about 85,000 clones; 70% to 90% of them were singletons. The top ten clones comprise more than 2% of the sample. This specimen was peripheral blood, taken from a patient treated with radiotherapy plus ipilimumab. The receptor set was obtained from a human donor with non-small cell lung cancer who had a partial response to radiotherapy plus ipilimumab.

The V gene is TRBV11-2, the J gene TRBJ2-2; D perhaps matches TRBD1 (5 bases). CDR3 length: 16 residues. In germline, CDR1 is SGHAT, CDR2 FQNNGV. Trimming cost V 2 bases and J 1 base, with 11 bases left between them. CDR3 DNA sequence: TGTGCCAGCAGCTTATTCTCAGGGCGGAACACCGGGGAGCTGTTTTTT. Translated: CASSLFSGRNTGELFF. Using reference TRBV11-2 and TRBJ2-2 for the parts outside the CDR3, the full variable domain is EAGVAQSPRYKIIEKRQSVAFWCNPISGHATLYWYQQILGQGPKLLIQFQNNGVVDDSQLPKDRFSAERLKGVDSTLKIQPAKLEDSAVYLCASSLFSGRNTGELFFGEGSRLTVL.

The genes are TRBV30 and TRBJ1-5; D gene ambiguous. This CDR3 comprises 13 residues. Germline CDR1 GTSNPN, CDR2 SVGIG (reference sequence). The ends were cut back, 2 bases at V and 2 bases at J, with 7 bases in the middle. The CDR3 DNA is TGTGCCTGGAGTTTCCAGGGCAATCAGCCCCAGCATTTT. Encoded protein: CAWSFQGNQPQHF.

J is TRBJ2-2 and V is TRBV19; the match to TRBD2 covers 11 bases. The CDR3 consists of 17 residues. Trimming at V came to 5 bases and at J to 0 bases, leaving 5 bases not matched to a gene. Germline V lookup: CDR1 LNHDA, CDR2 SQIVND (reference sequence). Written as DNA, the CDR3 is TGTGCCAGTAGTCGACTAGCGGGGAGAGCGAACACCGGGGAGCTGTTTTTT. This sequence encodes CASSRLAGRANTGELFF.

The chain links TRBV28 to TRBJ1-1; no clear D. Germline values: CDR1 MDHEN, CDR2 SYDVKM. Trimming took 5 bases from V and 0 from J, leaving 16 bases between them. This CDR3 has 16 amino acids. The CDR3 coding sequence is TGTGCCAGCAGTCCGATCCAGTGGGCACTGAACACTGAAGCTTTCTTT. It encodes CASSPIQWALNTEAFF.

This rearrangement joins TRBV28 to TRBJ2-2, with D maybe TRBD1 (6 bases). The CDR3 is made up of 14 amino acids. V was shortened by 2 bases and J by 6 bases, with 10 bases between the two germline ends. From germline, CDR1 is MDHEN and CDR2 SYDVKM. CDR3 DNA: TGTGCCAGCAGTTTACATACAGGGCCCGGGGAGCTGTTTTTT. Residues: CASSLHTGPGELFF.

This clone was picked up one time. J is TRBJ1-5 and V is TRBV19; 10 positions match TRBD1. The germline gives CDR1 LNHDA, CDR2 SQIVND (reference sequence). V shed 4 bases and J 7 bases; nucleotides not matched to a gene: 7. The CDR3 consists of 15 residues. As DNA, the CDR3 is TGTGCCAGTAGTACCAGGACAGGGGGTGTCCAGCCCCAGCATTTT. Amino acids: CASSTRTGGVQPQHF.

The CDR3 protein is CASSPRTGVDGYTF. The CDR3 DNA is TGTGCCAGCAGCCCCCGGACAGGGGTAGATGGCTACACCTTC. V is TRBV9 and J is TRBJ1-2; 9 bases map to TRBD1. This CDR3 comprises 14 residues. J lost 6 bases, V lost 4 bases, and 7 bases had no gene match. Germline values: CDR1 SGDLS, CDR2 YYNGEE.

The chain links TRBV7-9 to TRBJ2-1; perhaps TRBD2 as D (6 bases). Germline loops: CDR1 SEHNR, CDR2 FQNEAQ (reference sequence). This CDR3 contains 15 residues. The V end lost 7 bases, the J end lost 3 bases, and 16 bases lay between the germline ends. For the CDR3, the DNA is TGTGCCAGCACCCCGCCGGGGCGGGGCTACAATGAGCAGTTCTTC. Encoded protein: CASTPPGRGYNEQFF.

This chain joins TRBV7-2 and TRBJ1-3, with 8 nucleotides matching TRBD1. The V gene's germline CDR1 is SGHTA and CDR2 FQGNSA. This CDR3 spans 15 amino acids. The V segment lost 4 bases and the J segment 5 bases; nucleotides outside the gene matches: 7. The DNA for the CDR3 is TGTGCCAGCAGCTCCCGGACAGGGTCAAGAAACACCATATATTTT. As protein: CASSSRTGSRNTIYF.

In its sample, this clone was seen a few times. This rearrangement joins TRBV5-6 to TRBJ2-1; 8 bases line up with TRBD2. Germline values: CDR1 SGHDT, CDR2 YYEEEE. Losses at the gene ends were 6 bases for V and 2 bases for J; bases not matched to a gene: 7. The length of the CDR3 is 15 residues. The CDR3 DNA reads TGTGCCAGCACCTGGGTCGGGAGGGCCTACAATGAGCAGTTCTTC. This sequence encodes CASTWVGRAYNEQFF.

This clone has just one count. The chain uses TRBV5-6 and TRBJ2-7; no firm D call. This CDR3 comprises 13 residues. V was shortened by 3 bases and J by 4 bases, with 11 bases between the two germline ends. Germline V gives CDR1 SGHDT, CDR2 YYEEEE. The CDR3 region is CASSSDMEYEQYV. In DNA, the CDR3 is TGTGCCAGCAGCTCCGACATGGAATACGAGCAGTACGTC.

The chain joins TRBV5-4 to TRBJ2-7; 8 positions agree with TRBD1. Germline-derived CDR1 and CDR2 are SGHNT and YYREEE (reference sequence). This CDR3 is 18 amino acids long. DNA for the CDR3: TGCGCCAGCAGCCAAGATAAACAAAGGGACAGGACGATTTACGAGCAGTACGTC. Protein: CASSQDKQRDRTIYEQYV.

The rearrangement joins TRBV28 to TRBJ2-3, with D perhaps matching TRBD2 (6 bases). CDR1 and CDR2 (germline): MDHEN, SYDVKM. Trimming cost V 7 bases and J 2 bases, with 16 bases left between them. The CDR3 covers 15 residues. For the CDR3, the DNA is TGTGCCAGCAACCCTTTTGGCGGGATCACAGATACGCAGTATTTT. Translating gives CASNPFGGITDTQYF.

This clone was observed a handful of times. The chain has TRBV18 and TRBJ1-2, with a tentative D call TRBD1 (5 bases). V lost 3 bases and J 5 bases, leaving 22 bases between the germline ends. This CDR3 is built from 17 residues. Germline assignment: CDR1 KGHSH and CDR2 LQKENI. CDR3: CASSPQGQGRFDYGYTF. The CDR3 coding sequence is TGTGCCAGCTCACCTCAAGGGCAGGGCCGCTTTGATTATGGCTACACCTTC.

The J gene is TRBJ2-2, the V gene TRBV5-1, with D maybe TRBD2 (5 bases). This CDR3 contains 16 residues. Germline values: CDR1 SGHRS, CDR2 YFSETQ. Trimming stripped 3 bases from V and 2 bases from J, with 14 bases between. The CDR3 reads CASSSGSGRNTGELFF. CDR3 coding DNA: TGCGCCAGCAGCTCGGGCAGCGGCAGAAACACCGGGGAGCTGTTTTTT.

V usage is TRBV6-5 and J usage is TRBJ2-7; D possibly corresponds to TRBD2 (6 bases). Germline assignment: CDR1 MNHEY and CDR2 SVGAGI. The CDR3 consists of 15 residues. The germline V and J ends were trimmed by 5 bases and 2 bases, with 16 bases remaining between them. The CDR3 reads CASSLRRTGAYEQYF. CDR3 DNA: TGTGCCAGCAGTCTCAGAAGGACGGGGGCCTACGAGCAGTACTTC.

This chain uses TRBV18 with TRBJ2-1; 10 positions agree with TRBD1. Trimming removed 4 bases from V and 7 bases from J; junction bases left unmatched: 10. CDR3 length: 16 residues. Germline V gene data show CDR1 as KGHSH and CDR2 as LQKENI. Here the CDR3 DNA reads TGTGCCAGCTCACGAGGACAGGGGGTGATTACGAATGAGCAGTTCTTC. This encodes CASSRGQGVITNEQFF.

The chain couples TRBV7-6 to TRBJ1-1, with a tentative D call TRBD1 (5 bases). The CDR3 covers 13 residues. Trimming removed 5 bases from V and 5 bases from J, with 12 bases in between. In germline, CDR1 is SGHVS, CDR2 FNYEAQ. CDR3 sequence reads: CASSPDGGTEAFF. In DNA form, the CDR3 reads TGTGCCAGCAGCCCAGATGGGGGGACTGAAGCTTTCTTT.

The chain carries TRBV5-1 and TRBJ2-1; no definite D call. With 0 bases removed from V and 4 bases from J, the gap between germline ends came to 11 bases. The germline gives CDR1 SGHRS, CDR2 YFSETQ. This CDR3 comprises 15 residues. The CDR3 sequence: CASSLDAVAYNEQFF. In nucleotides, the CDR3 is TGCGCCAGCAGCTTGGATGCAGTGGCTTACAATGAGCAGTTCTTC.

CDR3 bases: TGTGCCAGCAGCTTGGGACAGCATCAGCCCCAGCATTTT. This codes for CASSLGQHQPQHF. The V and J genes are TRBV5-8 and TRBJ1-5; D may be TRBD1 (5 bases). Germline V gene lookup returns CDR1 SGHTS and CDR2 YDEGEE. V lost 0 bases, J lost 5 bases, and 6 bases lay in between. CDR3 length: 13 amino acids.

The rearrangement joins TRBV29-1 to TRBJ2-5; D possibly corresponds to TRBD1 (5 bases). The V gene's germline CDR1 is SQVTM and CDR2 ANQGSEA. The V end lost 4 bases, the J end lost 3 bases, and 9 bases lay between the germline ends. This CDR3 contains 12 residues. The CDR3 DNA sequence: TGCAGCGTTGGGGGCAGGGAAGAGACCCAGTACTTC. As protein: CSVGGREETQYF.